This T cell receptor beta chain was captured in a study of control samples from healthy donors and cancer patients. CDR1 SGHRS and CDR2 YFSETQ come from the germline V gene. The CDR3 is made up of 15 amino acids. V gave up 4 bases and J gave up 0 bases, with 12 bases separating them. Profiling relied on immunoSEQ multiplex PCR, and the TCRdb table lists in-frame clones only, not all of them. The sample lists over 100,000 clones, around 88% occurring once. This clone was seen once. The rearrangement links TRBV5-1 to TRBJ2-3; no clear D gene. Sequencing was carried out using blood. The TCR originated in a woman between 45 and 60 years old in good health. This CDR3 is CASSRDGVSTDTQYF. The CDR3, as DNA: TGCGCCAGCAGCCGAGACGGTGTTAGCACAGATACGCAGTATTTT.